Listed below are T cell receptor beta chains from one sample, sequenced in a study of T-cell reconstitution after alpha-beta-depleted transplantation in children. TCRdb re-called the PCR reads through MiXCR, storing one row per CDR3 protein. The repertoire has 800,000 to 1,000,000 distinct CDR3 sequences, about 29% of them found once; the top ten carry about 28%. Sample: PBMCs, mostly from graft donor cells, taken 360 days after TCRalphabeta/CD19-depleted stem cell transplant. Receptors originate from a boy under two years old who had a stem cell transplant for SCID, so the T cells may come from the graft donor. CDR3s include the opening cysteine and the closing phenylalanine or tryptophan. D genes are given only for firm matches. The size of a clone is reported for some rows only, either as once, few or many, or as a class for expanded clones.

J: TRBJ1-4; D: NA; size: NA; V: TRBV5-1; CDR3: CASSFTGPPNEKLFF; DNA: TGCGCCAGCAGCTTCACAGGGCCCCCTAATGAAAAACTGTTTTTT
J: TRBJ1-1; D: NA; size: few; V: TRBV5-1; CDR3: CASSLDKGNTEAFF; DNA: TGCGCCAGCAGCTTGGATAAGGGGAACACTGAAGCTTTCTTT
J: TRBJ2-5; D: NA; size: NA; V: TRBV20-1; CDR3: CSARDRVETQYF; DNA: TGCAGTGCTAGAGATCGGGTGGAGACCCAGTACTTC
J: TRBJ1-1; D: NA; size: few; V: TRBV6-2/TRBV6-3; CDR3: CASSFQGGRPSLGEAFF; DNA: TGTGCCAGCAGTTTCCAGGGTGGGCGGCCCAGCCTCGGTGAAGCTTTCTTT
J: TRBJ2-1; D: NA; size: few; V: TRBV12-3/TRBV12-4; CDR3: CASSLRYAEQFF; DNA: TGTGCCAGCAGTTTACGATACGCTGAGCAGTTCTTC
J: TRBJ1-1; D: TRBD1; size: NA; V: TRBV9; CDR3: CASNRMDREGTEAFF; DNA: TGTGCCAGCAACCGGATGGACAGGGAGGGGACTGAAGCTTTCTTT
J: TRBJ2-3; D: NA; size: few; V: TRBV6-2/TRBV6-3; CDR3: CASSPLLQSSTDTQYF; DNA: TGTGCCAGCAGTCCCCTGCTCCAATCTAGCACAGATACGCAGTATTTT
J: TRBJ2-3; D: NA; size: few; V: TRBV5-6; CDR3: CASSPDLGSRNSYTDTQYF; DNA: TGTGCCAGCAGCCCCGACCTTGGGAGCCGAAACAGCTACACAGATACGCAGTATTTT
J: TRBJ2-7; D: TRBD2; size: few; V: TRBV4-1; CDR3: CASSQEGGGWDEQYF; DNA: TGCGCCAGCAGCCAAGAGGGCGGGGGTTGGGACGAGCAGTACTTC
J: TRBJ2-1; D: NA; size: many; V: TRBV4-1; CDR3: CASSQVGDEQFF; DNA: TGCGCCAGCAGCCAAGTTGGCGATGAGCAGTTCTTC